This T cell receptor (beta chain) came from a study of T cells after yellow fever vaccination. Broader study findings: Clonotype sharing between CD4 and CD8 compartments was small. The presence of abundant clonotypes contaminating from the bulk population was possible in FACS-sorted repertoires.

In regard to this clonotype: The antigen remains unidentified.

The 5'RACE template-switching step produced TCR cDNA and added a universal primer site and UMIs. TCRdb re-analysed the 5' RACE reads in MiXCR, keeping a single row per CDR3 protein. The sample yields about 400,000 distinct CDR3 sequences, approximately 10% seen once. This receptor was identified in a man younger than 30 who received the YFV17D yellow fever vaccine. The sample consisted of PBMCs, taken on the day of the first yellow fever vaccination.

CDR3 sequence (DNA): TGTGCCAGCAGTTCCCGGACAGGGGACAATCAGCCCCAGCATTTT. Its protein is CASSSRTGDNQPQHF. The gene calls are TRBV6-5 and TRBJ1-5; 9 bases are a match to TRBD1. Germline trimming cut 4 bases from V and 3 bases from J; bases unmatched to any gene: 4. CDR3 length equals 15 residues. Germline CDR1 is MNHEY and CDR2 is SVGAGI.